This T cell receptor (beta chain) was identified in a study of blood T cell repertoires in COVID-19. Study in general: Acute-phase and convalescent COVID-19 samples originated in the United States, Italy and Spain. In each case, the material was cDNA or gDNA derived from T cells, B-cell-depleted T cells, or PBMCs.

In this sample, this clone turned up a few times. Original data processing: Amplification of reference gene primers provided the estimated nucleated cell counts. Repertoires were generated with immunoSEQ multiplex PCR, while TCRdb's copy carries only in-frame clones and drops some. The DNA gave D and trimming, while V, J and clone size come from that table. The sample has about 83,000 clones, about 87% seen once; the top ten hold 7% to 9%. This clonotype was sampled from an elderly man with active or convalescent COVID-19. The sample comprised peripheral blood.

CDR3 sequence: CASSGHSGSNSPLHF. The CDR3 region has the DNA TGTGCCAGTAGTGGACACAGTGGAAGTAATTCACCCCTCCACTTT. This chain connects TRBV19 to TRBJ1-6; possible D gene TRBD1, 5 bases. The CDR3 length is 15 residues. The V gene's germline CDR1 is LNHDA and CDR2 SQIVND (reference sequence). V was pared by 5 bases and J by 6 bases, with 14 bases between.